The T cell receptor beta chain described here comes from a study of regulatory T cells in long-lasting Graves disease (dated by TCRdb to the early 2020s). In the study overall: Newly diagnosed Graves' disease patients had taken antithyroid drugs for less than 3 months. Persistent Graves' disease patients were compared with newly diagnosed Graves' disease patients by peripheral blood TCR sequencing and RNA sequencing. The study took place in China and was registered as a clinical trial. A total of some 35 samples underwent TCR sequencing: about 13 from persistent and around 20 from newly diagnosed Graves' disease patients.

The time point label, read with the paper, signifies: newly diagnosed GD, antithyroid drugs for less than 3 months. For both TCR sequencing and RNA sequencing, RNA was extracted from PBMCs in TRIzol. The diagnosis of Graves' disease was made according to American Thyroid Association guidelines. Recruitment of patients was carried out at an endocrinology department in Xi'an, China. Each patient gave about 10 milliliters of peripheral blood, collected in an EDTA anticoagulant tube. Ficoll Paque Plus density gradient separation was used to isolate PBMCs, and no additional T cell sorting was done. An Agilent 2100 Bioanalyzer and agarose gel were used to check RNA quality, and a NanoDrop 2000 was used to measure RNA concentration. The full study reports these points: Sequencing and analysis were limited to the TCR beta chain. Because the primary lesion, thyroid tissue, could not be accessed, the study looked at peripheral blood alone. Patients with persistent disease shared more public clonotypes (around 2,500) than newly diagnosed patients did (approximately 970). Compared with newly diagnosed patients, patients with persistent Graves' disease had lower TCR Shannon entropy and fewer highly expanded clones, which suggests clonal expansion. Persistent disease showed preferential use of TRBV28, TRBJ1-2 and TRBJ2-5, whereas newly diagnosed disease favored TRBV20-1 and TRBJ2-1. The authors noted that the small sample size was a limitation that may lower accuracy.

Library preparation was by multiplex PCR. The sequencing machine was an Illumina HiSeq 4000. iRepertoire HTBI primers and Arm-PCR amplification of CDR3 regions were used to construct TCR beta libraries. Gel purification was performed on PCR products prior to sequencing. From the authors' description of their analysis: Gene usage analysis of CDR3 amino acid clonotypes relied on the roughly 58 TRBV and about 15 TRBJ segments identified across samples. COPE and FqMerger were used to merge the filtered high-quality paired reads into contigs. Contigs were aligned with BLAST to IMGT TRBV, TRBD and TRBJ reference genes, and CDR3 was defined per IMGT. Any clonotype with a frequency above 0.1% was classified as a highly expanded clone. Shannon entropy served as the measure of repertoire diversity, while the Gini coefficient captured V-J evenness. A clonotype found in more than one individual was treated as public. TCRdb cleaned the public reads at Q25 with fastp, built clones with MiXCR and kept in-frame beta chains. Merged by CDR3 protein, the rows form single entries marked with the most common genes and DNA. For this entry, the V and J calls and clone size follow TCRdb and not the study's own pipeline. Across this sample there are approximately 350,000 distinct CDR3 sequences, with about 17% seen only once. Around 20% of the sample comes from the top ten.

V gives up 4 bases and J gives up 8 bases, and the segment between their germline ends measures 33 bases. The CDR3 starts with the cysteine, ends with the phenylalanine, and has 20 residues. Only the CDR3 DNA is retained, 60 bases long and in frame from the first base. Per the germline V gene (reference sequence), LNHNV is the CDR1 and YYDKDF is the CDR2. Concerning this clonotype: It lacks a known antigen. Base quality data are lacking; no much larger clone is found one base away.

Separately, the same data were catalogued under a study of T cells in Graves' hyperthyroidism and ophthalmopathy. The second source states: Stable Graves' hyperthyroidism was defined as no progression to ophthalmopathy during 18 months of follow-up. Hyperthyroidism patients were aged 18 to 65 years and newly diagnosed, with disease duration of less than 2 months. Any patient with an uncontrolled infection, another autoimmune disease, pregnancy or lactation was excluded. Diagnoses were based on clinical symptoms, serum thyroxine and TRAb, thyroid ultrasound and orbital computed tomography. A first-round RT-PCR of the TCR CDR3 used the HTBI primer set with the Qiagen OneStep RT-PCR kit. Blood samples also contained most of the expanded thyroid clonotypes (frequency above 0.001), which suggests that blood repertoires may reflect thyroid immune responses. A model built on a 13 V-J signature distinguished ophthalmopathy from stable hyperthyroidism, reaching roughly 88% sensitivity and under 84% specificity in cross-validation and 80%/75% in testing. In validation, the model predicted progression to ophthalmopathy a median of approximately 6.6 months before onset, with over 55% sensitivity and 72.22% specificity. To identify TCR V-J signatures that set the groups apart, the researchers used a discovery cohort of 100 patients, made up of fewer than 50 with Graves' ophthalmopathy and 57 with stable Graves' hyperthyroidism. An independent validation cohort of 18 to 20 hyperthyroidism patients and 15 or so patients who later progressed to ophthalmopathy tested prospective prediction of ophthalmopathy. The 100 or so discovery patients were randomly split 7:3 into training and test sets. The study also compared thyroid tissue and blood T-cell repertoires from more than five Graves' hyperthyroidism patients. After sampling, hyperthyroidism patients received methimazole starting at 30 mg daily, and ophthalmopathy patients received high-dose intravenous methylprednisolone. Libraries were constructed in a second round of multiplex PCR, after which size selection and purification were carried out. Sequencing of the libraries was done on an Illumina HiSeq2000 using paired-end 100 bp reads. Raw data were processed with SOAPnuke, discarding reads with adapters, uncalled bases, mean Phred below 15, or no exact constant-primer or identifier match. COPE v1.2.5 was used to merge high-quality paired reads, and clonotypes were defined as unique nucleotide sequences. MiTCR v1.1 was used to align clonotypes to the IMGT TRBV, TRBD and TRBJ reference segments. The analysis included only V-J combinations with a frequency above 0.0001, which together covered around 99% of the repertoires. The TCS score was defined as the ratio of F50 (clonal expansion) to E x V (chaos), calculated using BLOSUM62-based TCRdist between CDR3 peptides within each V-J. Welch's t-statistics and random forest reduced 500 to 550 V-J features to 13, which were used in a naive Bayes classifier (R e1071). No statistical method was used to fix the sample size in advance, and group allocation was not hidden from the investigators. The paper reports TCR Vbeta CDR3 sequencing of approximately 130 peripheral blood samples: approximately 43 ophthalmopathy, under 85 hyperthyroidism and around 17 progressor patients.

The source was peripheral blood mononuclear cells (PBMCs), collected at new diagnosis, from a patient treated with antithyroid drugs. The receptor was derived from a woman aged 18-30 years with Graves disease. Donor details come from another sample of the same person, matched by shared clones. The sequence is built from TRBV15 and TRBJ2-1, with the D call perhaps TRBD1 or TRBD2, each one matching 7 bases. For the CDR3, the sequence is CATSKEGAGGGGLGSDEQFF. The DNA is TGTGCCACCAGCAAAGAGGGGGCGGGCGGCGGGGGCCTCGGGAGCGATGAGCAGTTCTTC.